A selection of T cell receptor beta chains follows, all from one sample in a study of blood T cell repertoires in COVID-19. Repertoires were generated with immunoSEQ multiplex PCR, while TCRdb's copy carries only in-frame clones and drops some. The repertoire holds some 180,000 clones, with roughly three quarters as singletons. Sequencing used peripheral blood. These receptors came from a woman between 35 and 50 years old with COVID-19, enrolled during active disease. The CDR3 runs from the conserved cysteine through the conserved F or W. D genes are given only for firm matches. The listing skips clone size in some rows; elsewhere it reads once, few, many or a size class.

d_gene: TRBD1
abundance: few
v_gene: TRBV10-3
j_gene: TRBJ1-6
CDR3nt: TGTGCCATCAGTGAAGGGACAGGGAATAATTCACCCCTCCACTTT
CDR3aa: CAISEGTGNNSPLHF

d_gene: TRBD1
abundance: .
v_gene: TRBV29-1
j_gene: TRBJ1-2
CDR3nt: TGCAGCGTTGAAGGGACAGGGGTTTATGGCTACACCTTC
CDR3aa: CSVEGTGVYGYTF

d_gene: TRBD1
abundance: once
v_gene: TRBV19
j_gene: TRBJ1-1
CDR3nt: TGTGCCAGTAGGGACAGGGACACTGAAGCTTTCTTT
CDR3aa: CASRDRDTEAFF

d_gene: .
abundance: .
v_gene: TRBV10-3
j_gene: TRBJ1-2
CDR3nt: TGTGCCATCAGTGAGTCTATAACTCAGGGGCCAAACTATAACTATGGCTACACCTTC
CDR3aa: CAISESITQGPNYNYGYTF

d_gene: .
abundance: few
v_gene: TRBV14
j_gene: TRBJ1-1
CDR3nt: TGTGCCAGCAGCCAAGTGGGTGGGGCCTTCACTGAAGCTTTCTTT
CDR3aa: CASSQVGGAFTEAFF

d_gene: .
abundance: .
v_gene: TRBV9
j_gene: TRBJ1-2
CDR3nt: TGTGCCAGCAGCCTAGACAATGGGGGGAACAACTATGGCTACACCTTC
CDR3aa: CASSLDNGGNNYGYTF

d_gene: TRBD2
abundance: .
v_gene: TRBV5-1
j_gene: TRBJ2-5
CDR3nt: TGCGCCAGCAGCCCGGGACTAGCGGGAGTAGAGACCCAGTACTTC
CDR3aa: CASSPGLAGVETQYF

d_gene: TRBD1
abundance: few
v_gene: TRBV10-3
j_gene: TRBJ2-7
CDR3nt: TGTGCCATCAGTGGGGTGACAGGGGGGATTTACGAGCAGTACTTC
CDR3aa: CAISGVTGGIYEQYF

d_gene: TRBD2
abundance: .
v_gene: TRBV5-5
j_gene: TRBJ2-1
CDR3nt: TGTGCCAGCAGCTTGGCCCCCAGCGGGGGGGCCATTGAGCAGTTCTTC
CDR3aa: CASSLAPSGGAIEQFF

d_gene: .
abundance: .
v_gene: TRBV5-4
j_gene: TRBJ1-6
CDR3nt: TGTGCCAGCAGCTTGGACAGGGTAGGGAATTCACCCCTCCACTTT
CDR3aa: CASSLDRVGNSPLHF

d_gene: .
abundance: .
v_gene: TRBV18
j_gene: TRBJ1-1
CDR3nt: TGTGCCAGCTCTCCTAAGGGAGGGATCGGCACTGAAGCTTTCTTT
CDR3aa: CASSPKGGIGTEAFF

d_gene: TRBD1
abundance: .
v_gene: TRBV7-6
j_gene: TRBJ1-5
CDR3nt: TGTGCCAGCAGCGATGAAGACAGGGGAAGCGGCAATCAGCCCCAGCATTTT
CDR3aa: CASSDEDRGSGNQPQHF

d_gene: .
abundance: .
v_gene: TRBV5-1
j_gene: TRBJ1-6
CDR3nt: TGCGCCAGCAGCTTCAGTTATGATTCACCCCTCCACTTT
CDR3aa: CASSFSYDSPLHF

d_gene: TRBD2
abundance: .
v_gene: TRBV5-1
j_gene: TRBJ2-1
CDR3nt: TGCGCCAGCAGCTTGGTGGCTAGCGGGGAACATGAGCAGTTCTTC
CDR3aa: CASSLVASGEHEQFF

d_gene: TRBD1
abundance: .
v_gene: TRBV18
j_gene: TRBJ1-2
CDR3nt: TGTGCCAGCTCACCAGGACAGGGGGGCGGCTACACCTTC
CDR3aa: CASSPGQGGGYTF

d_gene: .
abundance: .
v_gene: TRBV29-1
j_gene: TRBJ1-5
CDR3nt: TGCAGCGTTCGTGTGGGGGCAGGGGATAGCAATCAGCCCCAGCATTTT
CDR3aa: CSVRVGAGDSNQPQHF

d_gene: .
abundance: few
v_gene: TRBV30
j_gene: TRBJ1-5
CDR3nt: TGTGCCTGGAGTGAGGCAGGGCAGCAGCCCCAGCATTTT
CDR3aa: CAWSEAGQQPQHF

d_gene: .
abundance: .
v_gene: TRBV2
j_gene: TRBJ1-2
CDR3nt: TGTGCCAGCCCCACCGGAGGGAACTATGGCTACACCTTC
CDR3aa: CASPTGGNYGYTF

d_gene: .
abundance: .
v_gene: TRBV7-2
j_gene: TRBJ1-1
CDR3nt: TGTGCCAGCCTGCAGGGCAGTTGGGGCACTGAAGCTTTCTTT
CDR3aa: CASLQGSWGTEAFF

d_gene: TRBD2
abundance: .
v_gene: TRBV5-4
j_gene: TRBJ2-3
CDR3nt: TGTGCCAGCAGCCCAACCGGGACTAGCCGGGTCGGAGATACGCAGTATTTT
CDR3aa: CASSPTGTSRVGDTQYF

d_gene: TRBD1
abundance: .
v_gene: TRBV19
j_gene: TRBJ1-5
CDR3nt: TGTGCCTGCTCGGGGACAGGGGGCCGGCAGCCCCAGCATTTT
CDR3aa: CACSGTGGRQPQHF

d_gene: .
abundance: .
v_gene: TRBV4-1
j_gene: TRBJ2-2
CDR3nt: TGCGCCAGCAGCCAAGTGTTAGCGGACACCGGGGAGCTGTTTTTT
CDR3aa: CASSQVLADTGELFF

d_gene: .
abundance: few
v_gene: TRBV11-2
j_gene: TRBJ1-1
CDR3nt: TGTGCCAGCAGCTTAGATGTAGTCCGAGCTTTCTTT
CDR3aa: CASSLDVVRAFF

d_gene: .
abundance: .
v_gene: TRBV5-4
j_gene: TRBJ1-5
CDR3nt: TGTGCCAGCAGCTTCCCAGGGAGCAATCAGCCCCAGCATTTT
CDR3aa: CASSFPGSNQPQHF

d_gene: TRBD1
abundance: .
v_gene: TRBV5-4
j_gene: TRBJ2-5
CDR3nt: TGTGCCAGCAGCTCCCGACAGGGGAGCGGAGAGACCCAGTACTTC
CDR3aa: CASSSRQGSGETQYF

d_gene: TRBD2
abundance: .
v_gene: TRBV2
j_gene: TRBJ2-7
CDR3nt: TGTGCCAGCAGTGATGTAGCGGGCCGGAGGTACGAGCAGTACTTC
CDR3aa: CASSDVAGRRYEQYF

d_gene: .
abundance: few
v_gene: TRBV7-2
j_gene: TRBJ1-2
CDR3nt: TGTGCCAGCAGCTTGTCAGGGAGGGATGGCTACACCTTC
CDR3aa: CASSLSGRDGYTF

d_gene: TRBD1
abundance: .
v_gene: TRBV19
j_gene: TRBJ1-6
CDR3nt: TGTGCCAGTAGTATAAGGGGGCATGGAGGGAACCACTATAATTCACCCCTCCACTTT
CDR3aa: CASSIRGHGGNHYNSPLHF

d_gene: TRBD2
abundance: .
v_gene: TRBV6-6
j_gene: TRBJ2-2
CDR3nt: TGTGCCAGCAGACCCCCTGGACGGGGGGGCGACGGGGAGCTGTTTTTT
CDR3aa: CASRPPGRGGDGELFF

d_gene: .
abundance: .
v_gene: TRBV4-1
j_gene: TRBJ2-7
CDR3nt: TGCGCCAGCAGCCCCGACAGGTTCTCCTACGAGCAGTACTTC
CDR3aa: CASSPDRFSYEQYF

d_gene: TRBD1
abundance: .
v_gene: TRBV2
j_gene: TRBJ2-7
CDR3nt: TGTGCCAGCAAATCCCCGGGACAGGGCTACGAGCAGTACTTC
CDR3aa: CASKSPGQGYEQYF

d_gene: TRBD2
abundance: .
v_gene: TRBV5-1
j_gene: TRBJ2-1
CDR3nt: TGCGCCAGCAGCCCTCAAGCGGGGGCCCTCAATGAGCAGTTCTTC
CDR3aa: CASSPQAGALNEQFF

d_gene: .
abundance: .
v_gene: TRBV7-9
j_gene: TRBJ1-1
CDR3nt: TGTGCCAGCAGCTTAGATTGGGCGGCGGGGCTGAACACTGAAGCTTTCTTT
CDR3aa: CASSLDWAAGLNTEAFF

d_gene: .
abundance: once
v_gene: TRBV19
j_gene: TRBJ1-6
CDR3nt: TGTGCCAGTAGGTCAAATACGGGATTATATTCACCCCTCCACTTT
CDR3aa: CASRSNTGLYSPLHF

d_gene: TRBD2
abundance: .
v_gene: TRBV7-6
j_gene: TRBJ2-1
CDR3nt: TGTGCCAGCAGCTTATCTTCGGGACTAGCCTTCCATGAGCAGTTCTTC
CDR3aa: CASSLSSGLAFHEQFF

d_gene: TRBD1
abundance: .
v_gene: TRBV6-2/TRBV6-3
j_gene: TRBJ1-5
CDR3nt: TGTGCCAGCAGTTACAGGGGGACAGGGGCTGATCAGCCCCAGCATTTT
CDR3aa: CASSYRGTGADQPQHF

d_gene: .
abundance: few
v_gene: TRBV27
j_gene: TRBJ2-7
CDR3nt: TGTGCCAGCAGTTGGGCAGGGATGGGCTACGAGCAGTACTTC
CDR3aa: CASSWAGMGYEQYF

d_gene: .
abundance: few
v_gene: TRBV6-1
j_gene: TRBJ2-7
CDR3nt: TGTGCCAGCAGTGAAGCGCAGGGAACCAACTACGAGCAGTACTTC
CDR3aa: CASSEAQGTNYEQYF

d_gene: TRBD1
abundance: few
v_gene: TRBV9
j_gene: TRBJ1-2
CDR3nt: TGTGCCAGCAGCGAGCAGACAGGGGGCTATGGCTACACCTTC
CDR3aa: CASSEQTGGYGYTF

d_gene: TRBD2
abundance: .
v_gene: TRBV5-4
j_gene: TRBJ2-3
CDR3nt: TGTGCCAGCAGCGAGCGGGGGGACCTCTCCACAGATACGCAGTATTTT
CDR3aa: CASSERGDLSTDTQYF

d_gene: TRBD2
abundance: .
v_gene: TRBV3-1/TRBV3-2
j_gene: TRBJ2-1
CDR3nt: TGTGCCAGCAGCCACGGGACTAGCGGGAGGTACAATGAGCAGTTCTTC
CDR3aa: CASSHGTSGRYNEQFF

d_gene: .
abundance: .
v_gene: TRBV5-1
j_gene: TRBJ2-1
CDR3nt: TGCGCCAGCAGCTGGGGTGGAGGAGAGCAGTTCTTC
CDR3aa: CASSWGGGEQFF

d_gene: .
abundance: .
v_gene: TRBV7-9
j_gene: TRBJ1-6
CDR3nt: TGTGCCAGCAGCTTCGCTCTCACAGCTGATAATTCACCCCTCCACTTT
CDR3aa: CASSFALTADNSPLHF